This T cell receptor (beta chain) was identified in a study of blood T cells in healthy people across ages. Study at large: The capture of about one barcoded beta molecule per two T cells was achieved by template switching. Broader study findings: A roughly linear age-dependent decrease characterized TCR beta diversity per million T cells.

Then a second PCR, running roughly 7 to 11 cycles, was carried out with a sample-barcoded 5' primer and a J-beta primer mix. One entry per CDR3 protein, called by TCRdb with MiXCR from the 5' RACE reads. This sample has about 750,000 distinct CDR3 sequences, with roughly 50% found just once. Remarks on this clonotype: No antigen is known for it.

Trimming cost V 5 bases and J 6 bases, with 17 bases left between them. Germline lookup yields CDR1 SGHNT and CDR2 YENEEA. The CDR3 extends over 15 amino acids. Each donor was a healthy Caucasian individual from Russia, aged roughly 6 to 100. Extraction of total RNA produced a minimum of 5.5 micrograms from each sample. Sequenced: blood. This sequence was found in a man older than 75 in good health. The chain is built from TRBV11-3 and TRBJ2-1, with D perhaps being TRBD1 or TRBD2 (7 bases each). CDR3 DNA sequence: TGTGCCAGCAGCCCCAGGGGGGGGCGTTTCAATGAGCAGTTCTTC. It is translated as CASSPRGGRFNEQFF.